This T cell receptor (delta chain) originates from a study of DNA immune sequencing with unique molecular identifiers. Across the study: Fluorescence-activated cell sorting enriched γδ T cells from PBMC.

Genomic DNA underwent 32-plex PCR targeting all 8 TRDV and 4 TRDJ genes. In roughly 3 barcoding PCR cycles, molecules received a 12-nucleotide UMI, then adapter PCR followed. TCRdb fed the multiplex PCR reads to CATT. The table shows 1,500 to 2,000 delta-chain clones, with under 15% occurring only once. Study outcomes and limitations: Healthy donor TRD clonotypes most often used TRDV2 joined to TRDJ1. In several healthy donors, top 5 TRD clonotypes exceeded half of productive molecules.

This CDR3 region has 24 residues. J lost 0 bases, V lost 0 bases, and 26 bases had no gene match. The germline V gene has CDR1 TSWWSYY and CDR2 QGS. At least ten counts were recorded for this clone. Its specificity is not known. The chain is built from TRDV1 and TRDJ1; 9 nucleotides match TRDD2. The J gene, not given by TCRdb, was assigned here from a germline match of the nucleotide sequence. Sequencing was carried out using gamma-delta T cells enriched from blood buffy coat, or unenriched PBMCs (not recorded which). The sequence came from a human donor in good health. The CDR3 sequence is CALGELGRSGLPTGWGLHTDKLIF. The CDR3 DNA is TGTGCTCTTGGGGAACTCGGACGGAGCGGCCTTCCTACGGGCTGGGGGTTGCACACCGATAAACTCATCTTT.